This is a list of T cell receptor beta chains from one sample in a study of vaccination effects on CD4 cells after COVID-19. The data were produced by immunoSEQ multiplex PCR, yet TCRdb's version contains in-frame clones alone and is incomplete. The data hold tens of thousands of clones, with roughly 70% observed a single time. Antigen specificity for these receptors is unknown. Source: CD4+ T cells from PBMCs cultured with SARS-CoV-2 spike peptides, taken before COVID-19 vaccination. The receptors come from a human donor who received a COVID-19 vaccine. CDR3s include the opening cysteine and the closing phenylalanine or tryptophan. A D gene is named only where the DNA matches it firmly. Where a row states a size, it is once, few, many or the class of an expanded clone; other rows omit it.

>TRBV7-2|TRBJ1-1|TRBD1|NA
CASSLQGQGAQAFF
TGTGCCAGCAGCTTACAGGGACAGGGGGCGCAGGCTTTCTTT
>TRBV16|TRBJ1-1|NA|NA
CASSQSGRTENTEAFF
TGTGCCAGCAGCCAATCCGGAAGGACAGAGAACACTGAAGCTTTCTTT
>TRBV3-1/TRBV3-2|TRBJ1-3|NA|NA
CASSQRAASGNTIYF
TGTGCCAGCAGCCAACGGGCAGCCTCTGGAAACACCATATATTTT
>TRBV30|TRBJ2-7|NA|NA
CAWSLGGRNPLYEQYF
TGTGCCTGGAGTCTGGGGGGGCGCAACCCTCTCTACGAGCAGTACTTC
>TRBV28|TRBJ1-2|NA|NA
CASSLPRRGAGHGYTF
TGTGCCAGCAGTTTACCCCGGAGGGGGGCGGGTCACGGCTACACCTTC
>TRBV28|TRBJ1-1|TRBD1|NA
CASSRTGLSTEAFF
TGTGCCAGCAGCCGGACAGGGTTGAGCACTGAAGCTTTCTTT
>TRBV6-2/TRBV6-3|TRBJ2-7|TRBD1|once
CASSTTGKEQYF
TGTGCCAGCAGTACGACAGGGAAGGAGCAGTACTTC
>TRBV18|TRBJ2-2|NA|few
CASSLNRDWTGELFF
TGTGCCAGCTCACTCAACAGGGATTGGACCGGGGAGCTGTTTTTT
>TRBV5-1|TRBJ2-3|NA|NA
CASSLALGPSTDTQYF
TGCGCCAGCAGCTTGGCTTTGGGACCTAGCACAGATACGCAGTATTTT
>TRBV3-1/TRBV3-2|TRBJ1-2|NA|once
CASSQEHRIYGYTF
TGTGCCAGCAGCCAAGAACACCGGATCTATGGCTACACCTTC
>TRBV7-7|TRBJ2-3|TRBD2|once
CASSGAQGDTQYF
TGTGCTAGCAGCGGGGCCCAGGGAGATACGCAGTATTTT
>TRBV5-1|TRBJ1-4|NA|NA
CASSLGALEGNEKLFF
TGCGCCAGCAGCTTGGGGGCCTTAGAGGGTAATGAAAAACTGTTTTTT
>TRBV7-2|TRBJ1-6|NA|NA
CASSGGGGGHSPLHF
TGTGCCAGCAGCGGAGGGGGGGGTGGGCATTCACCCCTCCACTTT
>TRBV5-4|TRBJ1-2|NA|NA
CASSLGQANYGYTF
TGTGCCAGCAGCTTGGGCCAGGCTAACTATGGCTACACCTTC
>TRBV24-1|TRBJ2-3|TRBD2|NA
CATSDTGTSGSGDTQYF
TGTGCCACCAGTGATACCGGGACTAGCGGGTCCGGTGATACGCAGTATTTT
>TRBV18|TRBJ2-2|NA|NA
CASSRGPGGELFF
TGTGCCAGCTCCCGAGGGCCCGGCGGGGAGCTGTTTTTT
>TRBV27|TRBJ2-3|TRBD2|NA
CASRPLASGRPIDTQYF
TGTGCCAGCAGACCCCTGGCTAGCGGGAGACCCATAGATACGCAGTATTTT
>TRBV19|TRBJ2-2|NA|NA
CASSIGRGELFF
TGTGCCAGTAGTATAGGTCGGGGGGAGCTGTTTTTT
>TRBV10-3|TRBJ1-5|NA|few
CAISEPRGSTNQPQHF
TGTGCCATCAGTGAGCCCCGGGGGAGTACCAATCAGCCCCAGCATTTT
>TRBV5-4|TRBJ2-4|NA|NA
CASSRRIAGTVLAKNIQYF
TGTGCCAGCAGCAGGAGGATAGCGGGGACAGTCCTAGCCAAAAACATTCAGTACTTC
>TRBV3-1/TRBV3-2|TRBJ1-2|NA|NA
CASQGVGFYGHTF
TGTGCCAGCCAAGGGGTGGGATTCTATGGCCACACCTTC
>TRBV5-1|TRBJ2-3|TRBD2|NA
CASSLEVAGEADTQYF
TGCGCCAGCAGCTTGGAGGTAGCGGGAGAAGCAGATACGCAGTATTTT
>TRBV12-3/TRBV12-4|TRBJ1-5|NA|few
CASSWAQGQPQHF
TGTGCCAGCAGTTGGGCCCAGGGGCAGCCCCAGCATTTT
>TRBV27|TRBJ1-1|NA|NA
CASRTGHTTEAFF
TGTGCCAGCAGGACTGGACATACCACTGAAGCTTTCTTT
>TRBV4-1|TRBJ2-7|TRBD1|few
CASSQTGTGGHEQYF
TGCGCCAGCAGCCAAACTGGGACAGGGGGCCACGAGCAGTACTTC
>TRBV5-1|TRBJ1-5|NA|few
CASSADGQPNQPQHF
TGCGCCAGCAGCGCGGACGGACAGCCAAATCAGCCCCAGCATTTT
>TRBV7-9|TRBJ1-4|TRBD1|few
CASSVRQGGEKLFF
TGTGCCAGCAGCGTACGACAGGGGGGAGAAAAACTGTTTTTT
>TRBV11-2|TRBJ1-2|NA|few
CASSIGAANYGYTF
TGTGCCAGCAGTATCGGGGCAGCTAACTATGGCTACACCTTC
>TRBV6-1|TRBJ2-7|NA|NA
CASSEGPSEASYEQYF
TGTGCCAGCAGTGAAGGTCCGTCCGAGGCGTCCTACGAGCAGTACTTC
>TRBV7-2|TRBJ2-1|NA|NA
CASSNRDGATLSSNEQFF
TGTGCCAGCAGCAACCGGGACGGAGCAACCCTATCTTCCAATGAGCAGTTCTTC
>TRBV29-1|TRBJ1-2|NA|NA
CSVRLLGAGGYTF
TGCAGCGTCCGACTGTTGGGGGCTGGCGGCTACACCTTC
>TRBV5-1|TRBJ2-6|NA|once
CASSLGYSGANVLTF
TGCGCCAGCAGCCTAGGATACTCTGGGGCCAACGTCCTGACTTTC
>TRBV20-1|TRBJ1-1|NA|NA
CSASKGRGTEAFF
TGCAGTGCTAGTAAAGGTCGAGGAACTGAAGCTTTCTTT
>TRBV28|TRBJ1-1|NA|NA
CASSQYTRNTEAFF
TGTGCCAGCAGCCAATACACGAGGAACACTGAAGCTTTCTTT
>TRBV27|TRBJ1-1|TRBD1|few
CASREGQRNTEAFF
TGTGCCAGCAGAGAGGGACAGCGGAACACTGAAGCTTTCTTT
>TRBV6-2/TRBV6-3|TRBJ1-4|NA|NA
CASSYPGGREKLFF
TGTGCCAGCAGTTACCCCGGGGGAAGGGAAAAACTGTTTTTT
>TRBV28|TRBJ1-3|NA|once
CASSSQEIYGNTIYF
TGTGCCAGCAGTTCACAGGAAATCTACGGAAACACCATATATTTT
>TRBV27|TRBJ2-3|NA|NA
CASSLGRTDTQYF
TGTGCCAGCAGTTTGGGTCGCACAGATACGCAGTATTTT
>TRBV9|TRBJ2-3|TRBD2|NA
CASSVGGRGGSDTQYF
TGTGCCAGCAGCGTAGGAGGGCGGGGGGGGTCAGATACGCAGTATTTT
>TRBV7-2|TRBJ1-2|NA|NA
CASSSSGIGFANYGYTF
TGTGCCAGCAGCTCCAGTGGGATAGGGTTCGCTAACTATGGCTACACCTTC
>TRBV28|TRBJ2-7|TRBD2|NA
CASSFAGGRVYEQYF
TGTGCCAGCAGTTTCGCGGGGGGTAGGGTCTACGAGCAGTACTTC